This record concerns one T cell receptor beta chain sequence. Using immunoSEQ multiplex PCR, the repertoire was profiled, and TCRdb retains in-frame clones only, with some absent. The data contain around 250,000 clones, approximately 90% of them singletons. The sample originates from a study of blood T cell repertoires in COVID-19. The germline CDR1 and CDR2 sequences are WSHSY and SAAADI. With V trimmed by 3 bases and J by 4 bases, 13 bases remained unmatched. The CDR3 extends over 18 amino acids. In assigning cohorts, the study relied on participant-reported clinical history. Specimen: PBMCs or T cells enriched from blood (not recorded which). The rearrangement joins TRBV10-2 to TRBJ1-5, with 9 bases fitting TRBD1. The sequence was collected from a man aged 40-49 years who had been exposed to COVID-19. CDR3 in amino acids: CASSDDPPGTGKNQPQHF. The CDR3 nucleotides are TGCGCCAGCAGTGATGACCCTCCCGGGACAGGGAAAAATCAGCCCCAGCATTTT.